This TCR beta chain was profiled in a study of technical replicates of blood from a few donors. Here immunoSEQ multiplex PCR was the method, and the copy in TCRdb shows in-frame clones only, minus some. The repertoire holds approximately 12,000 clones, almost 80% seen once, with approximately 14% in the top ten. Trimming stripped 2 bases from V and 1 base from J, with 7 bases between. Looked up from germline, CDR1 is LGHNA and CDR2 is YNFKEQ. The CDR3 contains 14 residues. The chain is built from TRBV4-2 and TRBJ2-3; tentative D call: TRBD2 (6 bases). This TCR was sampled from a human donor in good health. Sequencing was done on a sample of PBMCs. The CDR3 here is CASSQSSGTDTQYF. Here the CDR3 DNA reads TGTGCCAGCAGCCAATCTAGCGGCACAGATACGCAGTATTTT.